Reported below is one T cell receptor (beta chain). This sample was included in a study of cytomegalovirus exposure and HLA in healthy donors. Overall study context: Around 80 million unique TCR sequences came from HLA-typed donors in an early release.

PCR involved 60 Vbeta and 13 Jbeta primers. TCRdb keeps only in-frame clones here, not all; method: immunoSEQ multiplex PCR. This sample has 100,000 or so clones, with approximately 70% found just once. The V end was cut by 2 bases, the J end by 2 bases, with 14 bases between. Germline CDR1 reads SGHRS; CDR2 reads YFSETQ. The CDR3 is 15 residues long. The receptor was derived from a man aged 30 to 45 in good health and CMV-seronegative. Sequencing was performed on PBMCs. The rearrangement uses TRBV5-1 and TRBJ2-7; D possibly corresponds to TRBD2 (5 bases). Here the CDR3 reads CASSFGPEGTYEQYF. The CDR3 DNA follows: TGCGCCAGCAGCTTCGGGCCCGAGGGTACCTACGAGCAGTACTTC.